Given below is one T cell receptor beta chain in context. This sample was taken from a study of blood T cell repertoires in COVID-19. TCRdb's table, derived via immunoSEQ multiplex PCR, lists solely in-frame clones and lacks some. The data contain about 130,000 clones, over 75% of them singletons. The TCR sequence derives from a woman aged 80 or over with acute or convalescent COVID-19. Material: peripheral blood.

The CDR3 region is CANSRRGLNSEAFF. The CDR3 DNA reads TGTGCCAACTCTCGCAGGGGGCTTAATAGTGAAGCTTTCTTT. The chain employs TRBV6-5 and TRBJ1-1; 8 nucleotides align to TRBD1. The CDR3 is 14 amino acids. V lost 10 bases, J lost 7 bases, and 14 bases stayed unmatched. Germline assignment: CDR1 MNHEY and CDR2 SVGAGI.